The clone carrying this TCR beta chain was seen many times. What it binds is unknown. This entry comes from a study of response to subunit inactivated influenza vaccine. Study-wide results and limits: Researchers suggested that each seasonal influenza vaccination recruits few new T cells.

TCRdb independently ran MiXCR on the RT-PCR reads; one entry per CDR3 protein. The data hold roughly 520,000 distinct CDR3 sequences, with around 25% observed a single time. The germline V gene encodes CDR1 SGDLS and CDR2 YYNGEE. V dropped 0 bases and J dropped 1 base, with 13 bases sitting between them. The CDR3 has 16 amino acids. The clonotype was recovered from a man in his fifties or sixties who received an inactivated influenza vaccine. Sequenced here: CD4+ T cells sorted from PBMCs, sampled about 5 days after vaccination. V and J are TRBV9 and TRBJ1-1, with D tentatively TRBD1 (5 bases). In DNA form, the CDR3 reads TGTGCCAGCAGCGTAGTTCCAATACAGGAGAACACTGAAGCTTTCTTT. Translated, it gives CASSVVPIQENTEAFF.